This T cell receptor beta chain was recovered during a study of blood T cells in healthy people across ages. Each donor was a healthy Caucasian individual from Russia, aged roughly 6 to 90. Each individual donor underwent a draw of around 9.8 milliliters of peripheral blood. This CDR3 is built from 15 residues. Trimming stripped 3 bases from V and 8 bases from J, with 17 bases between. CDR1 is SGHNT, CDR2 YENEEA, per germline. A sample-barcoded 5' primer and a J-beta primer mix were used in a second PCR of roughly 6 to 11 cycles. No fewer than 3 million CDR3-containing paired-end reads came from each sample. Each CDR3 protein is one row after TCRdb ran MiXCR on the 5' RACE reads. The repertoire holds over a million distinct CDR3 sequences, approximately 43% seen once, with around 4% in the top ten.

The sequencing input was blood. The receptor's source is a woman aged 18-35 years in good health. This rearrangement joins TRBV11-3 to TRBJ2-1; possible D gene TRBD2, 7 bases. CDR3 loop: CASSFRGRAADEQFF. CDR3 nucleotides: TGTGCCAGCAGCTTTAGGGGGAGGGCGGCTGATGAGCAGTTCTTC.